Detailed here is one T cell receptor (beta chain). This clonotype is described as medium-sized (0.01 to 0.1%). Its antigen target is currently unknown. The input lacks base qualities; no much larger clone sits a single base away. This sample is part of a study. Per the germline V gene, LGHNA is the CDR1 and YSLEER is the CDR2. V drops 0 bases and J drops 0 bases, leaving 12 bases in between. The CDR3 spans 18 residues, from the cysteine through the phenylalanine. The entry retains the CDR3 DNA only, 54 bases that are in frame from base 1. Sequenced on an Illumina MiSeq. TCRdb reworked the public reads: Q25 trimming with fastp, MiXCR clone assembly, productive beta chains retained. Each record represents a unique CDR3 protein, reported with the most common genes and DNA among its rows. Present in this sample are thousands of distinct CDR3 sequences, roughly a tenth of which were seen just once. The ten largest make up about 12% of the sample.

Sequencing was performed on CD4+ T cells from synovial fluid. Recombination linked TRBV4-3 to TRBJ2-6; D gene: possibly TRBD2, on 6 matching bases. This clonotype was sampled from a human donor with rheumatoid arthritis. CDR3 reads: CASSQDLMGGSGANVLTF. The nucleotide sequence is given as TGCGCCAGCAGCCAAGATCTCATGGGAGGCTCTGGGGCCAACGTCCTGACTTTC.